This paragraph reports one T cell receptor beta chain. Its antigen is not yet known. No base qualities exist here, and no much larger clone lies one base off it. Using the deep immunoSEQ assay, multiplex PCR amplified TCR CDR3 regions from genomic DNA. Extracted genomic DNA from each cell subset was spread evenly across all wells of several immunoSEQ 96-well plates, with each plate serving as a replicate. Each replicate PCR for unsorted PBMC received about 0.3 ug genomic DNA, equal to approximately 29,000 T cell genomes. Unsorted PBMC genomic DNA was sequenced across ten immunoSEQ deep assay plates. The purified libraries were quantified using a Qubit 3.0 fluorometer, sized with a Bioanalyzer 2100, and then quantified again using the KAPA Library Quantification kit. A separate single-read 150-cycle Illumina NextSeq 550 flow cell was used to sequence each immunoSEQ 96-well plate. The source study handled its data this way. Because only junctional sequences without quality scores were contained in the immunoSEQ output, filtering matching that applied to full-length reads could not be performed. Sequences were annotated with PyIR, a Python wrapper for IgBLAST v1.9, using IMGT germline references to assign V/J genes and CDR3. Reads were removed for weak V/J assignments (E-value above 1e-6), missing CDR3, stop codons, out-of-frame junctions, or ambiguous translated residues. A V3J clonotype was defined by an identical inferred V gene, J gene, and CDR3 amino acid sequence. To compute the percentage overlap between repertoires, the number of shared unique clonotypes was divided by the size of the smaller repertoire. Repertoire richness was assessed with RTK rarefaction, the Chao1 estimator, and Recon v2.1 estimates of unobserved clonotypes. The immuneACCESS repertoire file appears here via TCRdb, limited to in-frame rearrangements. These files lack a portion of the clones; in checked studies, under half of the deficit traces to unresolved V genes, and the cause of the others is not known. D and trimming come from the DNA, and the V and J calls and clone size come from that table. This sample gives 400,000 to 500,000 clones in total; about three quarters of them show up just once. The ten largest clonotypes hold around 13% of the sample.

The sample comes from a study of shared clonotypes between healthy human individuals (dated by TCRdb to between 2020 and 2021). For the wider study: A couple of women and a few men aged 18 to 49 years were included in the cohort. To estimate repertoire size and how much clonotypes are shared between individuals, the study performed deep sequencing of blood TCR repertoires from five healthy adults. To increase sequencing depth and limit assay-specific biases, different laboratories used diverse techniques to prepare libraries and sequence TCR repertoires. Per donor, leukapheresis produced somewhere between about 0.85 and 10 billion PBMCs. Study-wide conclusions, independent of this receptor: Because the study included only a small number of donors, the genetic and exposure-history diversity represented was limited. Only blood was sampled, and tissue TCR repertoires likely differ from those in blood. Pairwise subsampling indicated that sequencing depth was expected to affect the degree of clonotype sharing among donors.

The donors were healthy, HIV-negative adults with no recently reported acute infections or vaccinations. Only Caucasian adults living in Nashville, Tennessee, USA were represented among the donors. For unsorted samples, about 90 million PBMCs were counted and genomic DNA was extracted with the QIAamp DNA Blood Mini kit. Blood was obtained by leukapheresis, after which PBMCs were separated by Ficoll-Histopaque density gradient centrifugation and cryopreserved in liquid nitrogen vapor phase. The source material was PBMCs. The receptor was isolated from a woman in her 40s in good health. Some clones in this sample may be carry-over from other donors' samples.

The nucleotide sequence reads as follows: TGCGCCAGCAGCTTCCTAACGGACAGCCAAGAGACCCAGTACTTC. It encodes CASSFLTDSQETQYF. This sequence uses TRBV5-1 and TRBJ2-5; tentative D gene TRBD1, with 6 bases matching. The V end loses 2 bases and the J end loses 1 base, and a stretch of 12 bases separates them. Reading the germline V gene gives CDR1 SGHRS and CDR2 YFSETQ. The cysteine opens and the phenylalanine closes a CDR3 of 15 amino acids. Only the CDR3 DNA is retained, 45 bases long and in frame from the first base.